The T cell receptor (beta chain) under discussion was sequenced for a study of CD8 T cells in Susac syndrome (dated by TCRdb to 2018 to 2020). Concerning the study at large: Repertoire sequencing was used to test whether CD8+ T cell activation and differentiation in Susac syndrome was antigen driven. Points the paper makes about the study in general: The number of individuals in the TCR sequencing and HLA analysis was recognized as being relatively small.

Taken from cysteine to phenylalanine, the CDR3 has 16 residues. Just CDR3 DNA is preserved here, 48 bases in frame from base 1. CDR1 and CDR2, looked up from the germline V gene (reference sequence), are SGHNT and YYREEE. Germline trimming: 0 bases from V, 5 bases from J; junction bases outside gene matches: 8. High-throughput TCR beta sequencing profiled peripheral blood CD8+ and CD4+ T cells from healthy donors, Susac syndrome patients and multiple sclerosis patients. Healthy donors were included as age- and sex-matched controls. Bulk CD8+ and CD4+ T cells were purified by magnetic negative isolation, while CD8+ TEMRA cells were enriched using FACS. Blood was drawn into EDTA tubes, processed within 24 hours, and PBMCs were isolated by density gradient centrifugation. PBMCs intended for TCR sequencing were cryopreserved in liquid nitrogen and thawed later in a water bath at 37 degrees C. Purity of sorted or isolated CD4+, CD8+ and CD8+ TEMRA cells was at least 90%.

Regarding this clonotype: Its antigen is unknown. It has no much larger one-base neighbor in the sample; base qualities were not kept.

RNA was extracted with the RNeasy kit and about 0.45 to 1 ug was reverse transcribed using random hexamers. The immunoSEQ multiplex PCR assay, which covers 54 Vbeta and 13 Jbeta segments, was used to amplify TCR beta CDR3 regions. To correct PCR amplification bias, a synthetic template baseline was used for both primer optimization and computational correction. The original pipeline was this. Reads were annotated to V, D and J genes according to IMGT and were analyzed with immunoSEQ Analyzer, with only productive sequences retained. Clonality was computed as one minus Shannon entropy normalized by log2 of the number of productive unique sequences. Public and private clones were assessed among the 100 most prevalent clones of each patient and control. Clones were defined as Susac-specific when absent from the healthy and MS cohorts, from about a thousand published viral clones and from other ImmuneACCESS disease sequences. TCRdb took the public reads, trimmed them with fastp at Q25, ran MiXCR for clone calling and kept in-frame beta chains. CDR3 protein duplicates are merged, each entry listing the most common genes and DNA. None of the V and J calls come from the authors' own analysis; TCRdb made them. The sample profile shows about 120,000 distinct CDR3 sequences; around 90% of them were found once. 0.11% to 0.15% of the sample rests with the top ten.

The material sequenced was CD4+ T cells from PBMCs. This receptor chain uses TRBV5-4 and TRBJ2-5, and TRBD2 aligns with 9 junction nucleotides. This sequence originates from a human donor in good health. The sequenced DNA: TGTGCCAGCAGCTTGGGCGGGGGGGCCTTCTACGAGACCCAGTACTTC. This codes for CASSLGGGAFYETQYF. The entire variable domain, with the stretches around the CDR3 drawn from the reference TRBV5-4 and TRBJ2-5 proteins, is ETGVTQSPTHLIKTRGQQVTLRCSSQSGHNTVSWYQQALGQGPQFIFQYYREEENGRGNFPPRFSGLQFPNYSSELNVNALELDDSALYLCASSLGGGAFYETQYFGPGTRLLVL.